This T cell receptor (beta chain) was sequenced in a study of cytomegalovirus exposure and HLA in healthy donors. Whole-study results and caveats: Later work associated fewer than 20,000 TCR beta sequences with HLA alleles at 0.05 false discovery rate.

Germline V lookup: CDR1 LNHNV, CDR2 YYDKDF (reference sequence). The CDR3 has 20 amino acids. The trim removed 0 bases at V and 3 bases at J, leaving 18 bases unmatched. In regard to this clone: Its antigen is undetermined.

Researchers ran the PCR with 60 Vbeta and 13 Jbeta primers. Sequenced by immunoSEQ multiplex PCR; TCRdb stores in-frame clones only, minus some. In the table there are 150,000 or so clones, about 80% of which are singletons. V and J are TRBV15 and TRBJ2-7; 9 bases align to TRBD1. The source is a woman aged 40 to 49 in good health and CMV-seronegative. Specimen: PBMCs. DNA of the CDR3: TGTGCCACCAGCAGAGACATAGCTATAGGATTGGACAGGGGTGTCTACGAGCAGTACTTC. Amino acid sequence: CATSRDIAIGLDRGVYEQYF.